This entry lists 12 T cell receptor beta chains sequenced from one sample in a study of blood T cell repertoires in COVID-19. The data were produced by immunoSEQ multiplex PCR, yet TCRdb's version contains in-frame clones alone and is incomplete. This sample has 72,000 or so clones; around nine tenths occur once, and the top ten carry approximately 14%. Specimen: peripheral blood. These receptors were obtained from a woman in her sixties with acute or convalescent COVID-19.

V usage is TRBV6-5 and J usage is TRBJ1-1; D is possibly TRBD1 (6 bases). Germline V gene lookup returns CDR1 MNHEY and CDR2 SVGAGI. V lost 6 bases, J lost 6 bases, and 17 bases lay in between. The CDR3 contains 14 residues. CDR3 protein: CASRRQELVAEAFF. In nucleotides, the CDR3 is TGTGCCAGCAGAAGACAGGAGCTGGTCGCTGAAGCTTTCTTT.

The genes are TRBV5-1 and TRBJ1-3; possible D gene TRBD1, 5 bases. With 1 base removed from V and 4 bases from J, the gap between germline ends came to 6 bases. CDR1 is SGHRS, CDR2 YFSETQ, per germline. There are 13 residues in the CDR3. The CDR3 DNA is TGCGCCAGCAGCTTGAGACAGGGAAACACCATATATTTT. Amino acid sequence: CASSLRQGNTIYF. Full variable domain (outside the CDR3, taken from reference TRBV5-1 and TRBJ1-3): KAGVTQTPRYLIKTRGQQVTLSCSPISGHRSVSWYQQTPGQGLQFLFEYFSETQRNKGNFPGRFSGRQFSNSRSEMNVSTLELGDSALYLCASSLRQGNTIYFGEGSWLTVV.

This clone came up once. Here the CDR3 reads CASSYARTGSYEQYF. The CDR3 region has the DNA TGTGCCAGCAGTTACGCAAGGACAGGGTCCTACGAGCAGTACTTC. V gene TRBV6-2 or TRBV6-3 combines with J gene TRBJ2-7; 8 bases are shared with TRBD1. The CDR3 sequence is 15 residues long. Per germline, CDR1 MNHEY and CDR2 SVGEGT. Germline trimming cut 2 bases from V and 1 base from J; bases unmatched to any gene: 4.

The count of this clone is one. The sample contains more than one DNA sequence encoding this CDR3. The gene calls are TRBV12-3 or TRBV12-4 and TRBJ2-5; D is uncertain. Trimming shortened V by 6 bases and J by 2 bases, and 4 bases separated the two germline ends. The CDR3 sequence is 11 residues long. CDR3 bases: TGTGCCAGCAGCCTTCAAGAGACCCAGTACTTC. Its translation: CASSLQETQYF.

The chain couples TRBV5-1 to TRBJ1-3, with D hard to call. V was cut by 0 bases and J by 4 bases, with 14 bases left in between. The CDR3 contains 16 residues. Germline CDR1 and CDR2: SGHRS and YFSETQ. CDR3 amino acids: CASSLAGIGGGNTIYF. CDR3 DNA sequence: TGCGCCAGCAGCTTGGCCGGAATAGGCGGGGGAAACACCATATATTTT.

The chain joins TRBV5-5 to TRBJ1-4, with D unresolved. Trimming pared 0 bases from V and 8 bases from J, leaving 17 bases between. CDR3 length: 16 amino acids. Per germline, CDR1 SGHKS and CDR2 YYEKEE (reference sequence). In DNA, the CDR3 is TGTGCCAGCAGCTTGGCCTTAACAGCGGATTGGGAAAAACTGTTTTTT. It yields the protein CASSLALTADWEKLFF.

The rearrangement links TRBV11-3 to TRBJ2-5; TRBD2 is a possible D gene (6 bases). This CDR3 spans 18 amino acids. V shed 4 bases and J shed 6 bases, with 27 bases lying between them. CDR1 and CDR2 from the germline V gene are SGHNT and YENEEA. The CDR3 region has the DNA TGTGCCAGCAGCTCGGACCAGTCGGGATTCGGGGGTGATAAGACCCAGTACTTC. Protein: CASSSDQSGFGGDKTQYF.

The chain joins TRBV24-1 to TRBJ2-1; 11 nucleotides match TRBD2. With V trimmed by 8 bases and J by 8 bases, 7 bases remained unmatched. The length of the CDR3 is 14 residues. From germline, CDR1 is KGHDR and CDR2 SFDVKD. DNA of the CDR3: TGTGCCACCAAGCCTAGCGGGGGGAGTCATGAGCAGTTCTTC. It yields the protein CATKPSGGSHEQFF.

The J gene is TRBJ1-1, the V gene TRBV4-2; possibly TRBD1 for D (5 bases). The CDR3 is 11 amino acids. Germline loops: CDR1 LGHNA, CDR2 YNFKEQ. Between the trimmed V and J ends, which lost 6 bases and 10 bases, there was a span of 12 bases. CDR3 region: CASSLYGGAFF. The CDR3 DNA sequence: TGTGCCAGCAGTCTCTACGGGGGAGCTTTCTTT.

This clone has only one observation. The J gene is TRBJ2-4, the V gene TRBV15; the D is unclear. The CDR3 loop spans 16 amino acids. Trimming shortened V by 0 bases and J by 1 base, and 10 bases separated the two germline ends. Per germline, CDR1 LNHNV and CDR2 YYDKDF (reference sequence). The CDR3 sequence: CATSRDTGSAKNIQYF. DNA for the CDR3: TGTGCCACCAGCAGAGATACCGGGTCTGCCAAAAACATTCAGTACTTC.

The chain recombines TRBV7-2 with TRBJ1-2; 11 bases are shared with TRBD1. V was pared by 3 bases and J by 8 bases, with 14 bases of the junction left unmatched. The CDR3 spans 17 residues. The germline CDR1 and CDR2 sequences are SGHTA and FQGNSA. CDR3 protein: CASSLARPGQGGGGYTF. The CDR3 DNA follows: TGTGCCAGCAGCTTGGCCCGACCGGGACAGGGGGGAGGGGGCTACACCTTC.

The V call is TRBV15, the J call TRBJ1-5, with 7 bases fitting TRBD1. Germline CDR1 reads LNHNV; CDR2 reads YYDKDF (reference sequence). CDR3 length: 15 residues. J lost 5 bases, V lost 0 bases, and 4 bases had no gene match. CDR3 amino acids: CATSRDLGQDQPQHF. The CDR3 DNA is TGTGCCACCAGCAGAGATCTAGGACAGGATCAGCCCCAGCATTTT.